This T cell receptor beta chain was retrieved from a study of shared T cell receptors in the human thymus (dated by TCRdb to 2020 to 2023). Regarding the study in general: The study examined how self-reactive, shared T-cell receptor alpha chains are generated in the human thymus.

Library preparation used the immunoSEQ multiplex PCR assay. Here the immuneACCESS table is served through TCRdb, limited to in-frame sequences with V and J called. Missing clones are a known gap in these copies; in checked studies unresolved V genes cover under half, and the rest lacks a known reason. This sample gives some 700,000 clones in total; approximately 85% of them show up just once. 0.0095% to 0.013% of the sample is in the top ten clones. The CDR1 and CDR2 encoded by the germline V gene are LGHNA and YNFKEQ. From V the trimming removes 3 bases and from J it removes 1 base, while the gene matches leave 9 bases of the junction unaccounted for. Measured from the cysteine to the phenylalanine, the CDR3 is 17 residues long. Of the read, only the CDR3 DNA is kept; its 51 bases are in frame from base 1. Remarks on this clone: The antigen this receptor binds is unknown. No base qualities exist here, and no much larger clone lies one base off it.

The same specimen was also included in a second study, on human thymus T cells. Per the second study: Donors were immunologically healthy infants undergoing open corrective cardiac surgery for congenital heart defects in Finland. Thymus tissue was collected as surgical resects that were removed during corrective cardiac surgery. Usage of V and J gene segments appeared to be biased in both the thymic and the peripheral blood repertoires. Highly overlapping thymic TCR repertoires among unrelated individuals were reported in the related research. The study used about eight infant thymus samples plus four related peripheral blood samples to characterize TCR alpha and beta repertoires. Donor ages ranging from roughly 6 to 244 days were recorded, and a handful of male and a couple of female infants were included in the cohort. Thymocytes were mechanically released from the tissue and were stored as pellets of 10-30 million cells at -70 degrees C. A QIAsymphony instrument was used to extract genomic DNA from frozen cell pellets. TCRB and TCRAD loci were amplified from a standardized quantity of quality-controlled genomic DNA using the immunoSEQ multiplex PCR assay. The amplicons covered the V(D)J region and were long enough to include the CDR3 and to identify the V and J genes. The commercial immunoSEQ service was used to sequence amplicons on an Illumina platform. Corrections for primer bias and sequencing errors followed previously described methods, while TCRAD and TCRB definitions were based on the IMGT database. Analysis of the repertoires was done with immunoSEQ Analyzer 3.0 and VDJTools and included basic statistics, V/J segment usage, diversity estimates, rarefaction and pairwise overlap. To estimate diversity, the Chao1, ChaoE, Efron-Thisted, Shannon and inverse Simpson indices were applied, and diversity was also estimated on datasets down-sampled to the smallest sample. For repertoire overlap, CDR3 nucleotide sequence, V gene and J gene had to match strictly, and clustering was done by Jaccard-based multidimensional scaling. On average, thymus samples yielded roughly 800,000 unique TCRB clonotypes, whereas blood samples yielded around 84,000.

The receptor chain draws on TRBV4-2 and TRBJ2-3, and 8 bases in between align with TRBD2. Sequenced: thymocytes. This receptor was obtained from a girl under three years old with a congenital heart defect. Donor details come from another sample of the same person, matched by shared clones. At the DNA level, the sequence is TGTGCCAGCAGCCACGGACGACGGCGGGGGGGCACAGATACGCAGTATTTT. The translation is CASSHGRRRGGTDTQYF.